In its sample, the clone carrying this T cell receptor beta chain was seen many times. Its cognate antigen is unknown. The CDR3 end is not reached by the read, which stops 3 residues before it; the germline J gene fills it in. The data belong to a study of T cell clonality in common variable immunodeficiency. Study outcomes and limitations: Compared with healthy controls, CVID subjects showed increased TCRbeta clonality, mostly in about a third. Common variable immunodeficiency TCR beta sequences reportedly had fewer deletions and N-nucleotide insertions.

Sequenced by immunoSEQ multiplex PCR; TCRdb stores in-frame clones only, minus some. The record shows approximately 44,000 clones for this sample, with no singletons present. Both groups were predominantly of Caucasian heritage. CDR1 and CDR2 from the germline V gene are SGHVS and FNYEAQ. The CDR3 has 16 residues. V dropped 3 bases and J dropped 6; count of bases not matched to a gene: 7. The sequenced material came from peripheral blood mononuclear cells. The J gene is TRBJ1-4, the V gene TRBV7-6; the match to TRBD1 covers 10 bases. This clonotype was obtained from a person aged 18-70 years in good health. This CDR3 reads CASSLGPGQGYEKLFF. Incomplete CDR3 DNA: TGTGCCAGCAGCTTGGGCCCGGGACAGGGGTATGAAAAA.